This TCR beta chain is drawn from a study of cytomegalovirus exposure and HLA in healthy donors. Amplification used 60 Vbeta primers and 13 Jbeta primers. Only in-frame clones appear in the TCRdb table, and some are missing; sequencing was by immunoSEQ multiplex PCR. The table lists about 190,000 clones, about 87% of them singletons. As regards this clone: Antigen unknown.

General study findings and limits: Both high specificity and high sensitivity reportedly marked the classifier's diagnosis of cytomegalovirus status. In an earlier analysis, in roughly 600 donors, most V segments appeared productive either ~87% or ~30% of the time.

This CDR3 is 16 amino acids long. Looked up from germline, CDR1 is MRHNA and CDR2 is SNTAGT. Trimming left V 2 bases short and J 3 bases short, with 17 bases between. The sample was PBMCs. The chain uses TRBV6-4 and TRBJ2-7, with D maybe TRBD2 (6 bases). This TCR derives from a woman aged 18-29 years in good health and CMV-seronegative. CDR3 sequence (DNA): TGTGCCAGCAGTGACGCGGGGTGGGGGTTAGACTACGAGCAGTACTTC. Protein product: CASSDAGWGLDYEQYF.